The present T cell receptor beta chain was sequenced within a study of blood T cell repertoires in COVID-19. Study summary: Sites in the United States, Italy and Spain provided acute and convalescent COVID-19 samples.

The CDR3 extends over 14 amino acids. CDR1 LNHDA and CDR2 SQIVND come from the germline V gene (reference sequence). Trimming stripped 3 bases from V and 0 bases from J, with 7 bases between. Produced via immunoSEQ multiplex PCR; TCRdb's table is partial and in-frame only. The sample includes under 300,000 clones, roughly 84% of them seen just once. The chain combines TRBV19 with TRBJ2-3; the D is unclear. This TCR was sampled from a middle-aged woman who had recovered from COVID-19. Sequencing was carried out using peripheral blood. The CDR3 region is CASSIGQSTDTQYF. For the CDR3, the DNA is TGTGCCAGTAGTATTGGGCAGAGCACAGATACGCAGTATTTT.